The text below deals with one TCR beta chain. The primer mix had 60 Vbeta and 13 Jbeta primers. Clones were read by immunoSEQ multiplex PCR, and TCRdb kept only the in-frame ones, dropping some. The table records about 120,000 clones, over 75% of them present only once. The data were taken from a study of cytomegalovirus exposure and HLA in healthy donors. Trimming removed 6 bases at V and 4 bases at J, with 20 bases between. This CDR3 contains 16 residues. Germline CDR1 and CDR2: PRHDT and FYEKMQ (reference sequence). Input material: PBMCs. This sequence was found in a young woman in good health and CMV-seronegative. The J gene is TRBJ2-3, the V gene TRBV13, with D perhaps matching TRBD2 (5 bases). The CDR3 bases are TGTGCCAGCAGTTCCCCGCGGGCAATTCGCGCAGATACGCAGTATTTT. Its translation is CASSSPRAIRADTQYF.